This TCR beta chain was profiled in a study of OX40 agonist ivuxolimab in advanced cancers. Study in general: Previous treatment with anti-PD-1, anti-PD-L1 or anti-CTLA-4 therapy was allowed; less than 45% had received some.

Findings and caveats of the study: The mean number of expanded clones was higher in CD8+ T cells than in CD4+.

The V segment lost 8 bases and the J segment 4 bases; nucleotides outside the gene matches: 5. The V gene's germline CDR1 is LNHDA and CDR2 SQIVND (reference sequence). This CDR3 spans 15 amino acids. This table comes from immunoSEQ multiplex PCR, and its TCRdb copy is limited to in-frame clones, with some not included. The data show roughly 90,000 clones, with approximately 90% seen just once and less than 1% held by the top ten. For this clone: Antigen unknown.

The sequencing here drew on CD4+ or CD8+ T cells sorted from blood, taken in a trial of the OX40 agonist ivuxolimab. This chain links TRBV19 with TRBJ2-3; TRBD2 matches at 14 bases. The source is an adult with an advanced solid tumor such as melanoma, head and neck, liver or kidney cancer. The CDR3 reads CASRTSGGMADTQYF. The DNA for the CDR3 is TGTGCCAGTCGGACTAGCGGGGGGATGGCAGATACGCAGTATTTT. Filled out from reference TRBV19 and TRBJ2-3, the complete variable domain reads DGGITQSPKYLFRKEGQNVTLSCEQNLNHDAMYWYRQDPGQGLRLIYYSQIVNDFQKGDIAEGYSVSREKKESFPLTVTSAQKNPTAFYLCASRTSGGMADTQYFGPGTRLTVL.